This is a list of T cell receptor beta chains from one sample in a study of blood T cells in healthy people across ages. TCRdb reprocessed the 5' RACE reads with MiXCR, giving one entry per CDR3 protein. The sample carries around 280,000 distinct CDR3 sequences, less than 30% recorded once. Sequencing input: blood. All receptors come from a woman between 65 and 79 years old in good health. The CDR3 runs from the conserved cysteine through the conserved F or W. Fields, in order: D gene, CDR3 length, V gene, J gene, clone size, CDR3 protein, CDR3 DNA. D genes are given only for firm matches. Clone size is shown for a subset of rows, as once, few, many or a class of expanded clone.

NA	12	TRBV20-1	TRBJ2-3	NA	CSARPGTDPQYF	TGCAGTGCCCGCCCTGGCACAGATCCGCAGTATTTT
NA	12	TRBV10-2	TRBJ2-7	few	CASSEVAYEQYF	TGCGCCAGCAGTGAGGTAGCGTACGAGCAGTACTTC
NA	14	TRBV20-1	TRBJ1-2	NA	CSAKTGGGNYGYTF	TGCAGTGCCAAGACGGGGGGCGGAAACTATGGCTACACCTTC
NA	13	TRBV27	TRBJ2-1	NA	CASSPRRTNEQFF	TGTGCCAGCTCTCCGCGTCGGACCAATGAGCAGTTCTTC
TRBD2	17	TRBV7-2	TRBJ2-1	few	CASSTKTSGRPGNEQFF	TGTGCCAGCAGCACCAAGACTAGCGGGAGGCCGGGGAATGAGCAGTTCTTC
NA	14	TRBV20-1	TRBJ1-4	NA	CSATGQIHNEKLFF	TGCAGTGCAACTGGACAGATTCATAATGAAAAACTGTTTTTT
TRBD1	13	TRBV29-1	TRBJ2-7	many	CSVEGRQGREQYF	TGCAGCGTTGAAGGCCGACAGGGAAGGGAGCAGTACTTC
TRBD2	16	TRBV5-1	TRBJ2-1	many	CASSLDGTSGRSEQFF	TGCGCCAGCAGCTTGGACGGGACTAGCGGGAGGAGTGAGCAGTTCTTC
NA	13	TRBV29-1	TRBJ1-1	many	CSVDGTMNTEAFF	TGCAGCGTTGATGGGACGATGAACACTGAAGCTTTCTTT
NA	15	TRBV9	TRBJ2-3	NA	CASSVRGRATDTQYF	TGTGCCAGCAGCGTACGGGGCAGAGCGACAGATACGCAGTATTTT
NA	18	TRBV9	TRBJ1-1	NA	CASSVVPPNVIGGDEAFF	TGTGCCAGCAGCGTAGTCCCCCCTAATGTAATCGGGGGGGACGAAGCTTTCTTT
NA	15	TRBV24-1	TRBJ2-2	many	CATSDNHRVTGELFF	TGTGCCACCAGTGATAACCACAGGGTGACCGGGGAGCTGTTTTTT
NA	14	TRBV2	TRBJ2-3	few	CASSEPEGADTQYF	TGTGCCAGCAGTGAACCGGAGGGGGCAGATACGCAGTATTTT
TRBD1	11	TRBV6-2/TRBV6-3	TRBJ2-1	few	CASSDREEQFF	TGTGCCAGCAGTGACAGGGAGGAGCAGTTCTTC
NA	15	TRBV29-1	TRBJ2-5	NA	CSVHPREATGETQYF	TGCAGCGTCCATCCCCGGGAAGCGACGGGAGAGACCCAGTACTTC
NA	15	TRBV14	TRBJ1-1	NA	CASSQLTGRATEAFF	TGTGCCAGCAGCCAATTAACAGGGAGGGCCACTGAAGCTTTCTTT
NA	14	TRBV12-3/TRBV12-4	TRBJ2-7	NA	CASSLGTRSYEQYF	TGTGCCAGCAGCCTCGGGACACGTTCCTACGAGCAGTACTTC
TRBD1	14	TRBV28	TRBJ2-7	many	CASSRGQGINEQYF	TGTGCCAGCAGCCGGGGACAGGGGATCAACGAGCAGTACTTC
TRBD1	17	TRBV5-1	TRBJ2-7	NA	CASRIDTGGVNSYEQYF	TGCGCCAGCAGAATCGATACAGGGGGAGTCAACTCCTACGAGCAGTACTTC
NA	13	TRBV7-2	TRBJ1-2	few	CASSPRLNYGYTF	TGTGCCAGCAGCCCGAGGTTGAACTATGGCTACACCTTC
TRBD2	15	TRBV10-3	TRBJ2-1	few	CAISVGGSSYNEQFF	TGTGCCATCAGTGTAGGCGGGAGCTCCTACAATGAGCAGTTCTTC
TRBD2	13	TRBV20-1	TRBJ2-3	NA	CSAGGGGTDTQYF	TGCAGCGCCGGGGGCGGGGGGACAGATACGCAGTATTTT
TRBD2	16	TRBV28	TRBJ2-7	NA	CASSGTGGPILREQYF	TGTGCCAGCAGTGGGACGGGAGGGCCTATTCTACGCGAGCAGTACTTC
TRBD2	14	TRBV20-1	TRBJ2-7	NA	CSAGEASGINEQYF	TGCAGTGCTGGAGAGGCTAGCGGGATTAACGAGCAGTACTTC
NA	16	TRBV7-6	TRBJ2-2	NA	CASSGLSWDDTGELFF	TGTGCCAGCAGCGGATTGAGTTGGGACGACACCGGGGAGCTGTTTTTT
NA	16	TRBV28	TRBJ2-1	few	CASSSIEHGLSNEQFF	TGTGCCAGCAGTTCTATTGAACATGGACTCAGCAATGAGCAGTTCTTC
NA	12	TRBV5-1	TRBJ2-7	NA	CASSLDWAEQYF	TGCGCCAGCAGCTTGGACTGGGCCGAGCAGTACTTC
NA	18	TRBV5-1	TRBJ1-6	NA	CASSSAGPGSSYNSPLHF	TGCGCCAGCAGCTCCGCCGGCCCGGGGAGCTCCTATAATTCACCCCTCCACTTT
TRBD2	13	TRBV29-1	TRBJ2-7	few	CSVGGLAGDEQYF	TGCAGCGTTGGGGGACTAGCGGGAGACGAGCAGTACTTC
TRBD1	15	TRBV7-2	TRBJ1-4	NA	CASSPRTGMDEKLFF	TGTGCCAGCAGCCCCCGGACAGGGATGGATGAAAAACTGTTTTTT
TRBD2	16	TRBV20-1	TRBJ2-1	few	CSARVTSGTPFNEQFF	TGCAGTGCTAGAGTAACTAGCGGGACCCCCTTCAATGAGCAGTTCTTC
TRBD1	15	TRBV6-5	TRBJ2-3	few	CASSTGQFSTDTQYF	TGTGCCAGCAGTACGGGACAGTTCTCCACAGATACGCAGTATTTT
TRBD1	13	TRBV20-1	TRBJ1-6	few	CSATDRGDSPLHF	TGCAGTGCTACGGACAGGGGGGATTCACCCCTCCACTTT
TRBD1	17	TRBV7-9	TRBJ1-5	few	CASSSQGAGIFNQPQHF	TGTGCCAGCAGCTCACAGGGGGCGGGTATATTCAATCAGCCCCAGCATTTT
TRBD2	18	TRBV10-3	TRBJ2-1	NA	CAISEGWTSGRSYNEQFF	TGTGCCATCAGTGAAGGCTGGACTAGCGGGCGATCCTACAATGAGCAGTTCTTC
NA	13	TRBV7-2	TRBJ1-2	NA	CASSLNRVDGYTF	TGTGCCAGCAGCTTAAACAGGGTCGATGGCTACACCTTC
NA	13	TRBV12-5	TRBJ1-6	NA	CAVKGPYNSPLHF	TGTGCTGTCAAGGGCCCCTATAATTCACCCCTCCACTTT
NA	14	TRBV5-6	TRBJ1-1	NA	CASKARGLNTEAFF	TGTGCCAGCAAGGCAAGGGGCCTAAACACTGAAGCTTTCTTT
NA	13	TRBV7-9	TRBJ1-2	once	CASSSEEAGGYTF	TGTGCCAGCAGCTCGGAAGAGGCGGGTGGCTACACCTTC
TRBD2	17	TRBV5-1	TRBJ2-1	NA	CASSFLAGVSSYNEQFF	TGCGCCAGCAGCTTCCTAGCGGGGGTAAGCTCCTACAATGAGCAGTTCTTC
NA	15	TRBV9	TRBJ2-7	NA	CASSVAGGRDYEQYF	TGTGCCAGCAGCGTAGCAGGCGGCAGGGACTACGAGCAGTACTTC
TRBD2	15	TRBV29-1	TRBJ2-5	NA	CSGKGSGLAGETQYF	TGCAGCGGAAAAGGATCGGGACTAGCGGGAGAGACCCAGTACTTC